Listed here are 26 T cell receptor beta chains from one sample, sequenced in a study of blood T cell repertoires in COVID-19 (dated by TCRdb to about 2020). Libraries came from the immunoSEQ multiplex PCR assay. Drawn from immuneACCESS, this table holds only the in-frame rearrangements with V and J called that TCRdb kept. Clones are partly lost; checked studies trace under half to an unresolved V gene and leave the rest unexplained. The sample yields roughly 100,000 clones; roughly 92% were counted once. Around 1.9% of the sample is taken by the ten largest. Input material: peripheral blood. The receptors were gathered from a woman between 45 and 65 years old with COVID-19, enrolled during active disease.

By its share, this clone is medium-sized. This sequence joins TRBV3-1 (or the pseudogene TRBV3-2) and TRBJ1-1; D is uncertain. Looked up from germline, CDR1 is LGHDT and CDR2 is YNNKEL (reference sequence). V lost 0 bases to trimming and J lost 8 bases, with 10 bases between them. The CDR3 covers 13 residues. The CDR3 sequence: CASSQDWADEAFF. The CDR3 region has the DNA TGTGCCAGCAGCCAAGATTGGGCAGACGAAGCTTTCTTT.

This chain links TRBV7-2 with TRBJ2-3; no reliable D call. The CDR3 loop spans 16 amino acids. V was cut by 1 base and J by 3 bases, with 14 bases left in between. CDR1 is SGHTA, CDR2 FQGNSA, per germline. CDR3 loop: CASSLGVSLRTDTQYF. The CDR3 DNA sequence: TGTGCCAGCAGCTTAGGAGTTTCGCTCCGAACAGATACGCAGTATTTT.

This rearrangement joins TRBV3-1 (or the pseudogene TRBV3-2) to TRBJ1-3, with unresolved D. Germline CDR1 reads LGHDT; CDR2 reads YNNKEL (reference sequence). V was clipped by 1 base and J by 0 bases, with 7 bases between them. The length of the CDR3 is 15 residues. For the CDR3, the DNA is TGTGCCAGCAGCCAAGCAACAGCCTCTGGAAACACCATATATTTT. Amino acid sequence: CASSQATASGNTIYF.

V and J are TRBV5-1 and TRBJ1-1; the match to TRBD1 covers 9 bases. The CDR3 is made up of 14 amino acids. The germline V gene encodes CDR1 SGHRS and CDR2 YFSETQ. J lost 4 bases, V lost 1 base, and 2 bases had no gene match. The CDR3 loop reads CASSLLGQGTEAFF. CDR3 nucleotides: TGCGCCAGCAGCTTGCTGGGACAGGGCACTGAAGCTTTCTTT.

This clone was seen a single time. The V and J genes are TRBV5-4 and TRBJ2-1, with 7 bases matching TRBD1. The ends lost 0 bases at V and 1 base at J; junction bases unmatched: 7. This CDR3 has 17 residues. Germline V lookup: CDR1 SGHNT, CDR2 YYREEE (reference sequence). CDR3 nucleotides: TGTGCCAGCAGCTTGGGCGGTTGGGACAGTTCCTACAATGAGCAGTTCTTC. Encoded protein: CASSLGGWDSSYNEQFF.

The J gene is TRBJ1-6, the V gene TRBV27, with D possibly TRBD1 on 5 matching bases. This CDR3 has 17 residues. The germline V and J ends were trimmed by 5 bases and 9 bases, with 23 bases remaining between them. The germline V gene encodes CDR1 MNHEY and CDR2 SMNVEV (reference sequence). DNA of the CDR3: TGTGCCAGCAGTCTCTATCTGACCGGGACTCGACCTTCACCCCTCCACTTT. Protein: CASSLYLTGTRPSPLHF.

CDR3 DNA: TGTGCCAGCAGCCGACCGGGACTGACCCAAGAGACCCAGTACTTC. It specifies CASSRPGLTQETQYF. The chain recombines TRBV7-8 with TRBJ2-5, with D perhaps matching TRBD2 (6 bases). This CDR3 spans 15 amino acids. Trimming removed 5 bases at V and 1 base at J, with 14 bases between. Germline V gives CDR1 SGHVS, CDR2 FQNEAQ.

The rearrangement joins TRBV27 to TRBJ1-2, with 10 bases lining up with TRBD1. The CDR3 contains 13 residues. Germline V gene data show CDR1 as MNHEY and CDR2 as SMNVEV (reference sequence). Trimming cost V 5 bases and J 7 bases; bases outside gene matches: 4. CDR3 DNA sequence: TGTGCCAGCAGTCTGGGACAGGGGTTTGGCTACACCTTC. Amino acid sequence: CASSLGQGFGYTF.

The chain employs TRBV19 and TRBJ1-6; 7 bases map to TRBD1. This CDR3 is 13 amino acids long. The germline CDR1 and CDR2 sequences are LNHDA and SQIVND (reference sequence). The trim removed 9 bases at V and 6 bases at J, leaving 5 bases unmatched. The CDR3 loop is CASGTVINSPLHF. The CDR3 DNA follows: TGTGCCAGCGGGACAGTGATTAATTCACCCCTCCACTTT.

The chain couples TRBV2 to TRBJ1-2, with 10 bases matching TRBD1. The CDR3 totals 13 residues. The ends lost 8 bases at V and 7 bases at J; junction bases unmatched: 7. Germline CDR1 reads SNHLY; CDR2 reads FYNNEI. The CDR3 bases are TGTGCCAGCCCCGGACAGGGGGGGGGTGGCTACACCTTC. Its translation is CASPGQGGGGYTF.

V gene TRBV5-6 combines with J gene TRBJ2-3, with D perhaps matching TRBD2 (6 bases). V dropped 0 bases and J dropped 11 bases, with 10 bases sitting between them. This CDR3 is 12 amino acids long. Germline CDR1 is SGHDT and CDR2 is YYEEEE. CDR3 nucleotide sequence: TGTGCCAGCAGCTTGGGATCGGGGGAGCAGTATTTT. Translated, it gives CASSLGSGEQYF.

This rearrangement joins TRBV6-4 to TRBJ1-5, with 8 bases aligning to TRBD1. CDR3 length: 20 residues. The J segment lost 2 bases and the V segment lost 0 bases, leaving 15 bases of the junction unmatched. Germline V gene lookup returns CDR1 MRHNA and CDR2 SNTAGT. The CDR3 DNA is TGTGCCAGCAGTGACTCTAGACGACAGGGGCGGGGATCTGGCAATCAGCCCCAGCATTTT. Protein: CASSDSRRQGRGSGNQPQHF.

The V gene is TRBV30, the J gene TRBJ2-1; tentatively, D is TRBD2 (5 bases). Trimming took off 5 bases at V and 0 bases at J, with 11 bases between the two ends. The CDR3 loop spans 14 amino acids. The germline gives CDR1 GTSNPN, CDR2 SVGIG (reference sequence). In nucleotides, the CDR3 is TGTGCCTGGGCTCTGGGGAGCTCCTACAATGAGCAGTTCTTC. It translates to CAWALGSSYNEQFF.

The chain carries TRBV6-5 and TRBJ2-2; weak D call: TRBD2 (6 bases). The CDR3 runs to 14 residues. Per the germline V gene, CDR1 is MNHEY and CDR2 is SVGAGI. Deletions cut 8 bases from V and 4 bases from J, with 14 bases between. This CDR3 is CASRRRGPTGELFF. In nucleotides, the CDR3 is TGTGCCAGCCGAAGGAGGGGACCCACCGGGGAGCTGTTTTTT.

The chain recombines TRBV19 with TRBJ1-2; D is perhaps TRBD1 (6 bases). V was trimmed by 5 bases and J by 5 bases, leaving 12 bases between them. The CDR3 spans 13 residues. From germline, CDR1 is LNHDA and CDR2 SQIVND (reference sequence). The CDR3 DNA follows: TGTGCCAGTAGTTATGGCAGGGGATATGGCTACACCTTC. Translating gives CASSYGRGYGYTF.

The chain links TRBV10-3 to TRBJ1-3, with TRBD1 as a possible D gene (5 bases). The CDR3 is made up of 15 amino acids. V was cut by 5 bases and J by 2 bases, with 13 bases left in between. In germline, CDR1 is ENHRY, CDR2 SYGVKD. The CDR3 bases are TGTGCCATCAGTAGAAGGGGCGGGGCTGGAAACACCATATATTTT. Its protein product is CAISRRGGAGNTIYF.

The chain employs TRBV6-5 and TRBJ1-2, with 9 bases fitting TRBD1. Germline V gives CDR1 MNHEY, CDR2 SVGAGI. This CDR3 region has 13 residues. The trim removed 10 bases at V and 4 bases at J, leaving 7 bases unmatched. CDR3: CATRDRETYGYTF. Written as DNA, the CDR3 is TGTGCCACCAGGGACAGGGAGACCTATGGCTACACCTTC.

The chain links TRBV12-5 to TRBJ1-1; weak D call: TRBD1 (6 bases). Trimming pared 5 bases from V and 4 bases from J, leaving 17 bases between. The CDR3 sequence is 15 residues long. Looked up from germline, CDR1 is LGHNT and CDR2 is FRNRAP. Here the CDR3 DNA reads TGTGCTAGTGGTCCCGACCGGGGAGGGGGCACTGAAGCTTTCTTT. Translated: CASGPDRGGGTEAFF.

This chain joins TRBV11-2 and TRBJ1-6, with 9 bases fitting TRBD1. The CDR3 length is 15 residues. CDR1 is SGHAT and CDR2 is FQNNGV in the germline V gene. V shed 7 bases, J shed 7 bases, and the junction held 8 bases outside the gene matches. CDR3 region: CASTSGTGLNSPLHF. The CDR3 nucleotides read TGTGCCAGCACCTCCGGGACAGGGTTAAATTCACCCCTCCACTTT. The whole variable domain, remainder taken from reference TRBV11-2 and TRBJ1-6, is EAGVAQSPRYKIIEKRQSVAFWCNPISGHATLYWYQQILGQGPKLLIQFQNNGVVDDSQLPKDRFSAERLKGVDSTLKIQPAKLEDSAVYLCASTSGTGLNSPLHFGNGTRLTVT.

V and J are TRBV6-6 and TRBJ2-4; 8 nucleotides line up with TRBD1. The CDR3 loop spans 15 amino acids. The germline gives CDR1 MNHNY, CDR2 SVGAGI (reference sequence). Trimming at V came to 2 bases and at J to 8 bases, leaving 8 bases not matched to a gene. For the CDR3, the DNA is TGTGCCAGCAGTTACCTAGTGGGACAGGCTGACATTCAGTACTTC. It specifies CASSYLVGQADIQYF.

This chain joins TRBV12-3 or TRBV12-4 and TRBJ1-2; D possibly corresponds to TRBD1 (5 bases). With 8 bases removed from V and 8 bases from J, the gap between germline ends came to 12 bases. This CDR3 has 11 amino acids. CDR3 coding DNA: TGTGCCAGCCTCGTCGGGGGAGGCTACACCTTC. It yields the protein CASLVGGGYTF.

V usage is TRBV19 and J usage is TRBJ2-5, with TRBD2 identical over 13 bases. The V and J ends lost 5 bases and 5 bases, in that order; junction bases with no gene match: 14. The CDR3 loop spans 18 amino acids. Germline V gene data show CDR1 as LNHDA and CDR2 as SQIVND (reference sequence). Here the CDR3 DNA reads TGTGCCAGTAGTGGACTAGCGGGGGCCGGTGGGTTTTCGGAGACCCAGTACTTC. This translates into CASSGLAGAGGFSETQYF.

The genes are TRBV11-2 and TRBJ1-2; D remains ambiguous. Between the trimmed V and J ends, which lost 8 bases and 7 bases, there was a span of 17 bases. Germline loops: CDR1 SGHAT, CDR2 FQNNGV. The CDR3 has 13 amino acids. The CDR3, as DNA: TGTGCCAGCGCATCTAGAGGAGGGTTTGGCTACACCTTC. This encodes CASASRGGFGYTF.

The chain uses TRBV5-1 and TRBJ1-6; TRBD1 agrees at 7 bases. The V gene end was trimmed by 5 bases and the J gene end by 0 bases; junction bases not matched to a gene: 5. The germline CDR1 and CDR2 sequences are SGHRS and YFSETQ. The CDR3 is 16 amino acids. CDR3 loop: CASRTDRSSYNSPLHF. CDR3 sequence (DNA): TGCGCCAGCAGAACGGACAGGAGCTCCTATAATTCACCCCTCCACTTT.

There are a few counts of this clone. CDR3 sequence: CASRAAGVGNTEAFF. The CDR3 bases are TGTGCCAGCAGAGCAGCAGGGGTAGGGAACACTGAAGCTTTCTTT. The rearrangement uses TRBV2 and TRBJ1-1; possible D gene TRBD1, 6 bases. The CDR3 sequence is 15 residues long. Trimming pared 6 bases from V and 1 base from J, leaving 15 bases between. Germline V CDR1 and CDR2: SNHLY, FYNNEI. Variable domain in full (rest from reference TRBV2 and TRBJ1-1): EPEVTQTPSHQVTQMGQEVILRCVPISNHLYFYWYRQILGQKVEFLVSFYNNEISEKSEIFDDQFSVERPDGSNFTLKIRSTKLEDSAMYFCASRAAGVGNTEAFFGQGTRLTVV.

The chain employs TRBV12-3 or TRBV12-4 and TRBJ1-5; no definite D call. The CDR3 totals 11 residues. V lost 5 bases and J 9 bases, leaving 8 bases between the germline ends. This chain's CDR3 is CASSGLTPQHF. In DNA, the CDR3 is TGTGCCAGCAGTGGGCTTACGCCCCAGCATTTT.